The 28 T cell receptor beta chains presented below share a single source sample, sequenced in a study of shared T cell receptors in the human thymus. Clones were sequenced by immunoSEQ multiplex PCR, and TCRdb holds only the in-frame ones, with some missing. The profile covers over 60,000 clones, with about 95% appearing a single time and around 0.035% taken by the ten largest. The sequenced material came from thymocytes. The receptors derive from a human donor.

This chain links TRBV7-9 with TRBJ1-2; no clear D gene. The germline CDR1 and CDR2 sequences are SEHNR and FQNEAQ (reference sequence). The CDR3 sequence is 11 residues long. V lost 10 bases and J lost 2, with 8 bases in between. The CDR3, as DNA: TGTGCCATCGATGCGAACTATGGCTACACCTTC. Translation gives CAIDANYGYTF.

The rearrangement uses TRBV6-5 and TRBJ1-2; D is undetermined. Germline V gene lookup returns CDR1 MNHEY and CDR2 SVGAGI. The CDR3 loop spans 9 amino acids. Trimming took off 11 bases at V and 2 bases at J, with 3 bases between the two ends. CDR3 DNA: TGTGCCGGGAACTATGGCTACACCTTC. Protein product: CAGNYGYTF.

The chain joins TRBV5-1 to TRBJ2-7; TRBD1 matches 11 bases. V dropped 4 bases and J dropped 2; count of bases not matched to a gene: 8. The CDR3 covers 16 residues. Germline assignment: CDR1 SGHRS and CDR2 YFSETQ. This CDR3 reads CASSGGTGGVPYEQYF. The CDR3 DNA sequence: TGCGCCAGCAGCGGCGGGACAGGGGGGGTCCCCTACGAGCAGTACTTC.

As DNA, the CDR3 is TGCAGCGTTGCCGGAAACACTAGCTCCTACGAGCAGTACTTC. Amino acid sequence: CSVAGNTSSYEQYF. V and J are TRBV29-1 and TRBJ2-7, with a tentative D call TRBD2 (5 bases). CDR1 is SQVTM and CDR2 is ANQGSEA in the germline V gene. Trimming pared 4 bases from V and 0 bases from J, leaving 13 bases between. The CDR3 runs 14 residues.

V usage is TRBV6-4 and J usage is TRBJ1-2; D unresolved. Germline V lookup: CDR1 MRHNA, CDR2 SNTAGT. The V gene lost 0 bases and the J gene lost 7 bases, with 9 bases spanning the gap. This CDR3 is 13 amino acids long. The CDR3 bases are TGTGCCAGCAGTGACTCGGAGGGTCTTGGCTACACCTTC. Translating it yields CASSDSEGLGYTF.

This clone appeared once. The chain carries TRBV4-1 and TRBJ2-3; 15 nucleotides agree with TRBD2. The CDR3 is 19 amino acids. From germline, CDR1 is MGHRA and CDR2 YSYEKL. The junction had 9 bases not matched to a gene; V was cut back by 3 bases and J by 2 bases. CDR3 amino acids: CASSQSGLAGGRDTDTQYF. DNA of the CDR3: TGCGCCAGCAGCCAGAGTGGACTAGCGGGGGGGCGTGACACAGATACGCAGTATTTT.

The rearrangement uses TRBV19 and TRBJ1-6; TRBD1 agrees at 9 bases. The CDR3 has 17 amino acids. V lost 3 bases, J lost 3 bases, and 6 bases stayed unmatched. Germline V lookup: CDR1 LNHDA, CDR2 SQIVND (reference sequence). The CDR3 protein is CASSIGGTGFYNSPLHF. In DNA form, the CDR3 reads TGTGCCAGTAGTATTGGGGGGACAGGGTTCTATAATTCACCCCTCCACTTT.

The rearrangement uses TRBV5-4 and TRBJ1-1; D not resolved. This CDR3 has 13 residues. V was pared by 2 bases and J by 1 base, with 6 bases between. The germline CDR1 and CDR2 sequences are SGHNT and YYREEE (reference sequence). The CDR3 DNA is TGTGCCAGCAGCTTCCGGGAGAACACTGAAGCTTTCTTT. Translation gives CASSFRENTEAFF.

V is TRBV4-3 and J is TRBJ2-1, with D possibly being TRBD2 (5 bases). The CDR3 has 14 residues. V was pared by 4 bases and J by 6 bases, with 13 bases between. Germline values: CDR1 LGHNA, CDR2 YSLEER. The CDR3 DNA reads as TGCGCCAGCAGCCGGGGAGACTCCGGCAATGAGCAGTTCTTC. Translating it yields CASSRGDSGNEQFF.

The chain joins TRBV9 to TRBJ2-6; TRBD1 matches 7 bases. V lost 4 bases and J lost 1; bases outside the gene matches: 11. This CDR3 has 18 residues. The germline CDR1 and CDR2 sequences are SGDLS and YYNGEE. The CDR3 is CASSIRGQVWSGANVLTF. CDR3 nucleotides: TGTGCCAGCAGCATCCGTGGACAGGTTTGGTCTGGGGCCAACGTCCTGACTTTC.

The chain uses TRBV7-8 and TRBJ2-1; unclear D gene. The CDR3 covers 15 residues. V lost 1 base and J lost 6, with 13 bases in between. Germline V lookup: CDR1 SGHVS, CDR2 FQNEAQ. DNA of the CDR3: TGTGCCAGCAGCTTAGGGCTACTACTCCCCAATGAGCAGTTCTTC. It codes for CASSLGLLLPNEQFF.

The chain couples TRBV30 to TRBJ1-6; D is undetermined. The CDR3 contains 17 residues. Trimming left V 2 bases short and J 2 bases short, with 16 bases between. The germline V gene has CDR1 GTSNPN and CDR2 SVGIG (reference sequence). CDR3 amino acids: CAWSPPHITPYNSPLHF. The DNA of the CDR3 is TGTGCCTGGAGTCCTCCCCATATAACTCCCTATAATTCACCCCTCCACTTT. The full variable domain, with the rest looked up from reference TRBV30 and TRBJ1-6, is SQTIHQWPATLVQPVGSPLSLECTVEGTSNPNLYWYRQAAGRGLQLLFYSVGIGQISSEVPQNLSASRPQDRQFILSSKKLLLSDSGFYLCAWSPPHITPYNSPLHFGNGTRLTVT.

The genes are TRBV25-1 and TRBJ2-5; D uncertain. Trimming shortened V by 2 bases and J by 9 bases, and 16 bases separated the two germline ends. CDR1 is MGHDK, CDR2 SYGVNS, per germline. The CDR3 is made up of 14 amino acids. DNA for the CDR3: TGTGCCAGCAGTGAACAGTACTATGGAAGGGCCCAGTACTTC. It is translated as CASSEQYYGRAQYF.

There are a few counts of this clone. Here the CDR3 DNA reads TGCAGCGTAGGGGACAGGGAGGTTCCCTACGAGCAGTACTTC. This translates into CSVGDREVPYEQYF. This chain uses TRBV29-1 with TRBJ2-7, with TRBD1 matching 9 bases. CDR1 and CDR2 from the germline V gene are SQVTM and ANQGSEA. With 6 bases clipped from V and 2 bases from J, the junction kept 8 bases outside the gene matches. The CDR3 runs to 14 residues.

Of note for this clone: At one boundary the junction diverges from the germline segment, which might be a read error. This chain links TRBV4-2 with TRBJ2-1; the match to TRBD2 covers 11 bases. Germline CDR1 is LGHNA and CDR2 is YNFKEQ. CDR3 length: 18 residues. The DNA of the CDR3 is TGTGCCAGCAGCCAGCCTCTTAGCGGGGGGGCCTCCTACAATAAGCAGTTCTTC. It is translated as CASSQPLSGGASYNKQFF.

The chain uses TRBV19 and TRBJ2-1; D is ambiguous. V gave up 3 bases and J gave up 7 bases, with 16 bases separating them. The CDR3 totals 15 residues. Germline CDR1 LNHDA, CDR2 SQIVND (reference sequence). CDR3 sequence reads: CASSIKGPGRNEQFF. In DNA form, the CDR3 reads TGTGCCAGTAGTATTAAAGGGCCGGGCAGAAATGAGCAGTTCTTC.

This chain uses TRBV19 with TRBJ1-2, with D perhaps matching TRBD1 (5 bases). The CDR3 is made up of 14 amino acids. Germline CDR1 LNHDA, CDR2 SQIVND (reference sequence). Trimming took off 4 bases at V and 0 bases at J, with 9 bases between the two ends. The chain's CDR3 is CASSTQASNYGYTF. CDR3 DNA: TGTGCCAGTAGTACACAGGCTTCTAACTATGGCTACACCTTC.

This chain links TRBV19 with TRBJ1-2, with a weak D call TRBD1 (5 bases). V was clipped by 9 bases and J by 9 bases, with 14 bases between them. The CDR3 runs to 11 residues. The germline V gene has CDR1 LNHDA and CDR2 SQIVND (reference sequence). The CDR3 DNA follows: TGTGCCAGCAACTCGGGGGGGAGCTACACCTTC. The encoded protein is CASNSGGSYTF.

The chain carries TRBV6-6 and TRBJ2-5; D is unclear. The V end lost 2 bases, the J end lost 5 bases, and 3 bases lay between the germline ends. Germline loops: CDR1 MNHNY, CDR2 SVGAGI (reference sequence). CDR3 length equals 11 residues. The CDR3 nucleotides are TGTGCCAGCAGTTACCTTGAGACCCAGTACTTC. This codes for CASSYLETQYF.

The CDR3 DNA follows: TGCGCCAGCAGCTTGGTGATAGCGGGGGGGCCTCTCCACGAGCAGTACTTC. This gives the protein CASSLVIAGGPLHEQYF. The V gene is TRBV5-1, the J gene TRBJ2-7, with 11 nucleotides matching TRBD2. The CDR3 consists of 17 residues. V lost 0 bases, J lost 5 bases, and 10 bases stayed unmatched. CDR1 and CDR2 (germline): SGHRS, YFSETQ.

The chain combines TRBV4-2 with TRBJ2-1; 10 bases match TRBD2. V was pared by 0 bases and J by 3 bases, with 14 bases of the junction left unmatched. The CDR3 sequence is 20 residues long. CDR1 and CDR2 (germline): LGHNA, YNFKEQ. CDR3 protein: CASSQEPPASGGAFYNEQFF. CDR3 DNA sequence: TGTGCCAGCAGCCAAGAACCCCCCGCCAGCGGGGGGGCTTTCTACAATGAGCAGTTCTTC.

The J gene is TRBJ2-2, the V gene TRBV10-3, with 9 bases lining up with TRBD1. CDR3 length: 16 amino acids. Germline V gene lookup returns CDR1 ENHRY and CDR2 SYGVKD. V gave up 5 bases and J gave up 4 bases; unmatched junction bases: 8. The CDR3 is CAISTGGRGSTGELFF. DNA for the CDR3: TGTGCCATCAGTACAGGGGGCCGTGGGAGCACCGGGGAGCTGTTTTTT.

The chain carries TRBV7-2 and TRBJ2-5; TRBD2 aligns across 7 bases. The germline gives CDR1 SGHTA, CDR2 FQGNSA. There are 14 residues in the CDR3. V shed 5 bases and J 5 bases; nucleotides not matched to a gene: 8. The CDR3 here is CASSQAAGWETQYF. The DNA for the CDR3 is TGTGCCAGCAGCCAGGCAGCGGGGTGGGAGACCCAGTACTTC.

The chain uses TRBV25-1 and TRBJ2-1, with a tentative D call TRBD2 (6 bases). In germline, CDR1 is MGHDK, CDR2 SYGVNS. V shed 3 bases and J shed 3 bases, with 12 bases lying between them. This CDR3 has 15 residues. CDR3 residues: CASSEGGGGYNEQFF. Here the CDR3 DNA reads TGTGCCAGCAGTGAGGGGGGAGGTGGCTACAATGAGCAGTTCTTC.

The chain uses TRBV27 and TRBJ2-2, with D perhaps TRBD1 or TRBD2 (5 bases each). The germline V gene encodes CDR1 MNHEY and CDR2 SMNVEV (reference sequence). The CDR3 is made up of 18 amino acids. The V gene lost 4 bases and the J gene lost 6 bases, with 24 bases spanning the gap. CDR3 in DNA: TGTGCCAGCAGTTCACCTTTCAGGGACCTGAGAGTGGCCGGGGAGCTGTTTTTT. It translates to CASSSPFRDLRVAGELFF.

The genes are TRBV19 and TRBJ1-5; no firm D call. CDR3 length: 17 residues. The ends were cut back, 4 bases at V and 0 bases at J, with 16 bases in the middle. From germline, CDR1 is LNHDA and CDR2 SQIVND (reference sequence). The CDR3 bases are TGTGCCAGTAGTACTACCGGGGTTGTCTATAGCAATCAGCCCCAGCATTTT. This codes for CASSTTGVVYSNQPQHF.

V is TRBV7-9 and J is TRBJ2-2, with D tentatively TRBD1 (6 bases). Germline lookup yields CDR1 SEHNR and CDR2 FQNEAQ (reference sequence). CDR3 length: 13 amino acids. The ends were cut back, 1 base at V and 9 bases at J, with 9 bases in the middle. DNA of the CDR3: TGTGCCAGCAGCTTAGTGACAGGCCGGGAGCTGTTTTTT. Protein: CASSLVTGRELFF.

The chain carries TRBV4-1 and TRBJ1-6; D possibly corresponds to TRBD1 (6 bases). The germline V gene has CDR1 MGHRA and CDR2 YSYEKL. V gave up 1 base and J gave up 0 bases, with 19 bases separating them. The CDR3 has 20 amino acids. CDR3: CASSQGGGQGLSSYNSPLHF. DNA for the CDR3: TGCGCCAGCAGCCAAGGGGGGGGCCAGGGGCTTAGCTCCTATAATTCACCCCTCCACTTT.